This passage covers 27 T cell receptor beta chains from one sample sequenced in a study of shared clonotypes between healthy human individuals. Some clones are missing from TCRdb's copy, which holds only in-frame ones; the method was immunoSEQ multiplex PCR. The sample lists roughly 2.4 million clones, almost 96% occurring once. Sequences were obtained from naive CD4+ T cells sorted from blood. Subset of the sample: CD45RA+ positively selected. Source of these receptors: a man between 18 and 35 years old in good health.

This sequence joins TRBV5-1 and TRBJ2-3; 13 bases map to TRBD2. The trim removed 4 bases at V and 2 bases at J, leaving 4 bases unmatched. Germline CDR1 SGHRS, CDR2 YFSETQ. CDR3 length: 16 amino acids. The DNA of the CDR3 is TGCGCCAGCAGCAGGACTAGCGGGGGATACACAGATACGCAGTATTTT. Protein sequence: CASSRTSGGYTDTQYF.

This clone has a single count. The chain is built from TRBV19 and TRBJ2-5, with D unclear. Germline CDR1 LNHDA, CDR2 SQIVND (reference sequence). The CDR3 runs 11 residues. Trimming left V 4 bases short and J 3 bases short, with 3 bases between. This CDR3 is CASSKEETQYF. The CDR3 DNA is TGTGCCAGTAGTAAGGAAGAGACCCAGTACTTC. Full variable domain (rest looked up from reference TRBV19 and TRBJ2-5): DGGITQSPKYLFRKEGQNVTLSCEQNLNHDAMYWYRQDPGQGLRLIYYSQIVNDFQKGDIAEGYSVSREKKESFPLTVTSAQKNPTAFYLCASSKEETQYFGPGTRLLVL.

With respect to this clone: This sample includes further DNA sequences coding for the same CDR3. V and J are TRBV29-1 and TRBJ1-1, with D possibly being TRBD1 (5 bases). CDR3 size: 12 residues. Germline lookup yields CDR1 SQVTM and CDR2 ANQGSEA. Trimming left V 5 bases short and J 1 base short, with 8 bases between. The CDR3 DNA reads TGCAGCGTTCGGGGGGGGAACACTGAAGCTTTCTTT. Protein sequence: CSVRGGNTEAFF.

The rearrangement links TRBV19 to TRBJ2-1; 9 bases line up with TRBD2. The ends lost 3 bases at V and 7 bases at J; junction bases unmatched: 10. Germline CDR1 LNHDA, CDR2 SQIVND (reference sequence). This CDR3 is 16 amino acids long. The chain's CDR3 is CASSIGTSRRGNEQFF. In nucleotides, the CDR3 is TGTGCCAGTAGTATCGGGACTAGCCGGAGGGGGAATGAGCAGTTCTTC.

This chain uses TRBV15 with TRBJ1-2; a possible D gene is TRBD1 (6 bases). CDR3 length equals 15 residues. Germline-derived CDR1 and CDR2 are LNHNV and YYDKDF (reference sequence). V was shortened by 3 bases and J by 8 bases, with 19 bases between the two germline ends. CDR3 DNA: TGTGCCACCAGCAGCTCCAACAGGGCCCAAAGGGGCTACACCTTC. This codes for CATSSSNRAQRGYTF.

The genes are TRBV18 and TRBJ1-2, with 12 bases fitting TRBD1. Per the germline V gene, CDR1 is KGHSH and CDR2 is LQKENI. This CDR3 spans 16 amino acids. Trimming at V came to 3 bases and at J to 6 bases, leaving 8 bases not matched to a gene. CDR3 protein: CASSPTSGDRGHGYTF. The CDR3 DNA is TGTGCCAGCTCACCGACGTCAGGGGACAGGGGGCATGGCTACACCTTC.

The genes are TRBV4-1 and TRBJ2-7; D gene uncertain. The CDR3 spans 13 residues. With 4 bases removed from V and 2 bases from J, the gap between germline ends came to 9 bases. Germline lookup yields CDR1 MGHRA and CDR2 YSYEKL. DNA of the CDR3: TGCGCCAGCAGCCTCGAAGCCGCCTACGAGCAGTACTTC. Protein: CASSLEAAYEQYF.

V usage is TRBV27 and J usage is TRBJ1-1; TRBD1 is a possible D gene (5 bases). The V gene's germline CDR1 is MNHEY and CDR2 SMNVEV (reference sequence). The ends were cut back, 6 bases at V and 5 bases at J, with 19 bases in the middle. The CDR3 totals 15 residues. CDR3 amino acids: CASRRSGRPSTEAFF. The CDR3 DNA follows: TGTGCCAGCAGGCGGTCGGGGCGGCCCTCTACTGAAGCTTTCTTT.

The chain is built from TRBV18 and TRBJ1-4; D gene uncertain. V was trimmed by 3 bases and J by 8 bases, leaving 19 bases between them. Per germline, CDR1 KGHSH and CDR2 LQKENI. The CDR3 has 16 residues. In nucleotides, the CDR3 is TGTGCCAGCTCACCGAGTTCGGCAGGCGGGGAGGAAAAACTGTTTTTT. Its translation is CASSPSSAGGEEKLFF.

This rearrangement joins TRBV21-1 to TRBJ2-7. TRBV21-1 is a listed pseudogene. The CDR3 is 18 amino acids. The CDR3 DNA sequence: TGTGCCAGCAGCAAACGAGTCAGGCGGTATTCAAGCTCCTACGAGCAGTACTTC. Residues: CASSKRVRRYSSSYEQYF.

The chain couples TRBV11-1 to TRBJ1-2, with D perhaps matching TRBD1 (6 bases). V gave up 5 bases and J gave up 7 bases, with 14 bases separating them. This CDR3 is 13 amino acids long. CDR1 is SGHAT, CDR2 FQDESV, per germline (reference sequence). The CDR3 DNA reads TGTGCCAGCAGCCCGTACAGGGAGGGTGGCTACACCTTC. It encodes CASSPYREGGYTF.

Notes on this clone: Other DNA sequences in this sample translate to the same CDR3. The rearrangement joins TRBV7-2 to TRBJ1-5, with 8 bases identical to TRBD1. This CDR3 region has 14 residues. Germline V gene sequence: CDR1 SGHTA, CDR2 FQGNSA. V gave up 5 bases and J gave up 4 bases; unmatched junction bases: 4. CDR3 coding DNA: TGTGCCAGCAGCGAACAGGGGGGGAATCAGCCCCAGCATTTT. As protein: CASSEQGGNQPQHF.

V gene TRBV19 combines with J gene TRBJ2-2; weak D call: TRBD1 (6 bases). V was trimmed by 6 bases and J by 0 bases, leaving 17 bases between them. CDR3 length equals 17 residues. The germline V gene encodes CDR1 LNHDA and CDR2 SQIVND (reference sequence). CDR3 protein: CASRRDRMGTNTGELFF. The CDR3 bases are TGTGCCAGTAGAAGAGACAGGATGGGGACGAACACCGGGGAGCTGTTTTTT. The full variable domain, with the rest looked up from reference TRBV19 and TRBJ2-2, is DGGITQSPKYLFRKEGQNVTLSCEQNLNHDAMYWYRQDPGQGLRLIYYSQIVNDFQKGDIAEGYSVSREKKESFPLTVTSAQKNPTAFYLCASRRDRMGTNTGELFFGEGSRLTVL.

In this sample, this clone turned up once. The rearrangement links TRBV5-8 to TRBJ1-5; 8 nucleotides agree with TRBD1. CDR3 length equals 14 residues. CDR1 and CDR2 from the germline V gene are SGHTS and YDEGEE. J lost 8 bases, V lost 3 bases, and 7 bases had no gene match. CDR3 nucleotides: TGTGCCAGCAGCTCTGGACAGGGAAACGAGCCCCAGCATTTT. Translating gives CASSSGQGNEPQHF.

The V and J genes are TRBV27 and TRBJ2-7, with a weak D call TRBD2 (6 bases). V was pared by 2 bases and J by 5 bases, with 13 bases between. Germline V lookup: CDR1 MNHEY, CDR2 SMNVEV (reference sequence). This CDR3 has 14 amino acids. Here the CDR3 reads CASSLGGSVHEQYF. The CDR3 DNA follows: TGTGCCAGCAGTTTAGGGGGGTCCGTTCACGAGCAGTACTTC.

A note on this clone: The sample has other DNA sequences that encode this CDR3 too. The chain joins TRBV5-4 to TRBJ2-1; D possibly uses TRBD1 or TRBD2 (5 bases each). Germline CDR1 reads SGHNT; CDR2 reads YYREEE (reference sequence). The germline V and J ends were trimmed by 3 bases and 1 base, with 11 bases remaining between them. The CDR3 is 15 amino acids. The CDR3 region is CASSSGTPSYNEQFF. Here the CDR3 DNA reads TGTGCCAGCAGCTCCGGGACCCCTTCCTACAATGAGCAGTTCTTC.

The V call is TRBV5-1, the J call TRBJ1-1, with a tentative D call TRBD1 (5 bases). V was trimmed by 4 bases and J by 4 bases, leaving 14 bases between them. The CDR3 sequence is 14 residues long. Germline CDR1 and CDR2: SGHRS and YFSETQ. CDR3 in DNA: TGCGCCAGCAGCCCACCAATGGGGGGCACTGAAGCTTTCTTT. Amino acids: CASSPPMGGTEAFF.

The J gene is TRBJ1-6, the V gene TRBV7-3; D is ambiguous. Germline CDR1 is SGHTA and CDR2 is FQGTGA. The V end lost 3 bases, the J end lost 7 bases, and 7 bases lay between the germline ends. This CDR3 comprises 13 residues. The CDR3 nucleotides are TGTGCCAGCAGCTTTGACCGAAATTCACCCCTCCACTTT. Residues: CASSFDRNSPLHF.

The chain uses TRBV5-6 and TRBJ1-2, with a possible D match to TRBD1 (6 bases). The V end lost 1 base, the J end lost 4 bases, and 14 bases lay between the germline ends. Germline V CDR1 and CDR2: SGHDT, YYEEEE. The CDR3 contains 15 residues. CDR3 region: CASSLYSGRGYGYTF. The DNA of the CDR3 is TGTGCCAGCAGCTTGTATTCGGGCAGGGGCTATGGCTACACCTTC.

The sample holds one count of this clone. The chain carries TRBV5-1 and TRBJ2-7; 10 nucleotides align to TRBD1. CDR3 length: 17 amino acids. With V trimmed by 0 bases and J by 1 base, 7 bases remained unmatched. CDR1 is SGHRS, CDR2 YFSETQ, per germline. Written as DNA, the CDR3 is TGCGCCAGCAGCTTGGCCTCCGGGACAGGGGTGTCCTACGAGCAGTACTTC. Its translation: CASSLASGTGVSYEQYF.

This clone was recorded only once. The same CDR3 is also encoded by other DNA sequences in this sample. The chain joins TRBV18 to TRBJ2-7; a weak D match, TRBD1 (6 bases). There are 12 residues in the CDR3. The V and J ends lost 3 bases and 4 bases respectively, with 7 bases between them. Germline CDR1 is KGHSH and CDR2 is LQKENI. The CDR3 is CASSPGQYEQYF. As DNA, the CDR3 is TGTGCCAGCTCACCCGGACAGTACGAGCAGTACTTC.

The chain links TRBV6-5 to TRBJ2-2; TRBD1 matches at 9 bases. This CDR3 region has 15 residues. The V gene's germline CDR1 is MNHEY and CDR2 SVGAGI. With V trimmed by 5 bases and J by 5 bases, 6 bases remained unmatched. The CDR3 protein is CASSQQGAGTGELFF. In nucleotides, the CDR3 is TGTGCCAGCAGTCAACAGGGGGCTGGTACCGGGGAGCTGTTTTTT.

The V gene is TRBV4-3, the J gene TRBJ2-1, with 13 bases that match TRBD2. Per the germline V gene, CDR1 is LGHNA and CDR2 is YSLEER. The J segment lost 8 bases and the V segment lost 0 bases, leaving 7 bases of the junction unmatched. This CDR3 contains 17 residues. The CDR3 nucleotides read TGCGCCAGCAGCCAAGATTCAACTAGCGGGAGGGTTGATGAGCAGTTCTTC. This gives the protein CASSQDSTSGRVDEQFF.

This chain uses TRBV28 with TRBJ1-2; 7 bases are shared with TRBD1. CDR3 length equals 15 residues. Germline-derived CDR1 and CDR2 are MDHEN and SYDVKM. The V and J ends lost 4 bases and 6 bases, in that order; junction bases with no gene match: 11. CDR3 loop: CASSSHEGALHGYTF. The CDR3 DNA reads as TGTGCCAGCAGTTCCCATGAGGGGGCCCTCCATGGCTACACCTTC.

Only a few counts were recorded for this clone. This chain joins TRBV25-1 and TRBJ1-3; D is ambiguous. CDR3 length equals 15 residues. The germline V and J ends were trimmed by 3 bases and 4 bases, with 13 bases remaining between them. Germline values: CDR1 MGHDK, CDR2 SYGVNS. CDR3 in DNA: TGTGCCAGCAGTGAGTCCGGTATGGTGGGAAACACCATATATTTT. The encoded protein is CASSESGMVGNTIYF. Together with reference TRBV25-1 and TRBJ1-3, the CDR3 gives the full variable domain: EADIYQTPRYLVIGTGKKITLECSQTMGHDKMYWYQQDPGMELHLIHYSYGVNSTEKGDLSSESTVSRIRTEHFPLTLESARPSHTSQYLCASSESGMVGNTIYFGEGSWLTVV.

The DNA of the CDR3 is TGTGCCAGCAGCTTCGGGACAGGGGTTAGCAATCAGCCCCAGCATTTT. This sequence encodes CASSFGTGVSNQPQHF. The V gene is TRBV5-5, the J gene TRBJ1-5, with 10 positions matching TRBD1. Looked up from germline, CDR1 is SGHKS and CDR2 is YYEKEE (reference sequence). J was trimmed by 0 bases and V by 2 bases; bases with no gene match: 2. CDR3 length: 16 amino acids.

V and J are TRBV6-4 and TRBJ2-2; D is possibly TRBD2 (5 bases). Per germline, CDR1 MRHNA and CDR2 SNTAGT. V lost 3 bases and J 5 bases, leaving 13 bases between the germline ends. The CDR3 has 15 residues. CDR3 region: CASSEMPTGTGELFF. The DNA of the CDR3 is TGTGCCAGCAGTGAAATGCCTACGGGGACCGGGGAGCTGTTTTTT.